A selection of T cell receptor beta chains follows, all from one sample in a study of cytomegalovirus exposure and HLA in healthy donors. Method: immunoSEQ multiplex PCR; TCRdb's copy keeps in-frame clones and lacks some. The sample holds about 130,000 clones, roughly 80% seen once. The sequencing sample was made of PBMCs. These receptors all come from a woman aged 40 to 49 in good health and CMV-seropositive. Both conserved end residues are part of each CDR3. Each record gives: V gene, CDR3 protein.

v_gene: TRBV7-3; CDR3aa: CASNKRGGNTEAFF
v_gene: TRBV27; CDR3aa: CASSFGRGGSYNEQFF
v_gene: TRBV14; CDR3aa: CASSQEGGLGEQYF
v_gene: TRBV10-1; CDR3aa: CASRPVRGKYGYTF
v_gene: TRBV11-3; CDR3aa: CASSLATASNQPQHF
v_gene: TRBV4-2; CDR3aa: CASSQDRGPPYF
v_gene: TRBV28; CDR3aa: CASTTRLRGLQPQHF
v_gene: TRBV7-2; CDR3aa: CASSSRNTGELFF
v_gene: TRBV7-9; CDR3aa: CASSAGPAVSYEQYF
v_gene: TRBV19; CDR3aa: CASSMDRASTDTQYF
v_gene: TRBV5-1; CDR3aa: CASSYTSGLSYRANTGELFF
v_gene: TRBV9; CDR3aa: CASSVVGTGTSGASTDTQYF
v_gene: TRBV6-1; CDR3aa: CASSASTGGRQQFF
v_gene: TRBV7-8; CDR3aa: CASSLGAGGGYTF
v_gene: TRBV28; CDR3aa: CASSPAGTANYNEQFF
v_gene: TRBV7-9; CDR3aa: CASSFREGTKAFF
v_gene: TRBV7-9; CDR3aa: CASSPNPGQGYFYGYTF
v_gene: TRBV9; CDR3aa: CASSADRVNGYTF
v_gene: TRBV5-1; CDR3aa: CASSAPGTYTGELFF
v_gene: TRBV28; CDR3aa: CASSLFAGSGEAFF
v_gene: TRBV11-2; CDR3aa: CASSFSASKYF
v_gene: TRBV5-4; CDR3aa: CASSWGGQGDGYTF
v_gene: TRBV4-2; CDR3aa: CASSQAGQGDTEAFF
v_gene: TRBV27; CDR3aa: CASSLRQGNNSPLHF
v_gene: TRBV30; CDR3aa: CAWSEGTGGEKLFF
v_gene: TRBV5-8; CDR3aa: CASSLAPAGVSSNQPQHF
v_gene: TRBV9; CDR3aa: CASSVGDRGMGGQPQHF
v_gene: TRBV30; CDR3aa: CAWRRDRGNTEAFF